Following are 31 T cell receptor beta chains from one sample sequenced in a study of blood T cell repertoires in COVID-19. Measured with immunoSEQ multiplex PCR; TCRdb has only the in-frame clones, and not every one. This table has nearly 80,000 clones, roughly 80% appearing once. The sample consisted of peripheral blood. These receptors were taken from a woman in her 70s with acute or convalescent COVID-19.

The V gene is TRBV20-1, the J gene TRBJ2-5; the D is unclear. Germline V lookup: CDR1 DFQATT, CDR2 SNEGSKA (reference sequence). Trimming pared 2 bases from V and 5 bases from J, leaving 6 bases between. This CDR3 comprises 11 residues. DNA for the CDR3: TGCAGTGCTAGATATATGGAGACCCAGTACTTC. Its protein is CSARYMETQYF.

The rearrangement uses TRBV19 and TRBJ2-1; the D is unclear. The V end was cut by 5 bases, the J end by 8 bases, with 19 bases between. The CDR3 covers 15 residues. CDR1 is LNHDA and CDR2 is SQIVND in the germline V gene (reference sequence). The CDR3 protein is CASSLGRSGRHEQFF. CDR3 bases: TGTGCCAGTAGTTTGGGCAGGTCAGGTCGGCATGAGCAGTTCTTC.

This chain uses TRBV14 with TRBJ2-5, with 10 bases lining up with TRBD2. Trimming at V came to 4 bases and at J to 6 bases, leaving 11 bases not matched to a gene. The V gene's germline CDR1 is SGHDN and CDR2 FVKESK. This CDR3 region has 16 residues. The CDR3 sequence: CASSPGLAAGGKTQYF. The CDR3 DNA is TGTGCCAGCAGCCCTGGACTAGCGGCTGGTGGAAAGACCCAGTACTTC. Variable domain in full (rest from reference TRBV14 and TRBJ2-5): EAGVTQFPSHSVIEKGQTVTLRCDPISGHDNLYWYRRVMGKEIKFLLHFVKESKQDESGMPNNRFLAERTGGTYSTLKVQPAELEDSGVYFCASSPGLAAGGKTQYFGPGTRLLVL.

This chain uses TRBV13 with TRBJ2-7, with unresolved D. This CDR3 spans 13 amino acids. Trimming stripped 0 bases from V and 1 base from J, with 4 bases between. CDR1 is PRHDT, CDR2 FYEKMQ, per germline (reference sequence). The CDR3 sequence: CASSLGQSYEQYF. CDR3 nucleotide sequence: TGTGCCAGCAGCTTAGGACAGTCCTACGAGCAGTACTTC.

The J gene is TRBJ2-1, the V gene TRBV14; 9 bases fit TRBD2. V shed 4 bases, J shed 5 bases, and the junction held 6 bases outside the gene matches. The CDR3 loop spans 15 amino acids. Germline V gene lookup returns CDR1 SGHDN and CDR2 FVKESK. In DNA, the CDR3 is TGTGCCAGCAGCCCCGCGGGAGGGCGCCACAATGAGCAGTTCTTC. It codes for CASSPAGGRHNEQFF.

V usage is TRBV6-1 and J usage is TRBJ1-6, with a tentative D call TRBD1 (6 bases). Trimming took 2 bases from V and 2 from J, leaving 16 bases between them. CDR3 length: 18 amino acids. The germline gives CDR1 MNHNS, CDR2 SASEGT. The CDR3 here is CASSEFPTGATYNSPLHF. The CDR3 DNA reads TGTGCCAGCAGTGAATTCCCGACAGGAGCTACCTATAATTCACCCCTCCACTTT.

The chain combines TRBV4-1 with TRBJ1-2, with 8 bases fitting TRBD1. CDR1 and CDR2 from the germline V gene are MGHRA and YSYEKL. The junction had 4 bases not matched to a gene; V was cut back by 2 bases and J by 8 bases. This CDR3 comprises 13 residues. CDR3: CASSQPTGAGYTF. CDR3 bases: TGCGCCAGCAGCCAACCGACAGGGGCCGGCTACACCTTC.

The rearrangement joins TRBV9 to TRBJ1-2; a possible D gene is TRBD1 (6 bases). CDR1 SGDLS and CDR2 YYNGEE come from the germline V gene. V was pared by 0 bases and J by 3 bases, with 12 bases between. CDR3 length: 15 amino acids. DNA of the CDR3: TGTGCCAGCAGCGTAGATAGTGGGGGCTACTATGGCTACACCTTC. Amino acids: CASSVDSGGYYGYTF. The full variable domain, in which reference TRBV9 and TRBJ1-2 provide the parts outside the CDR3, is DSGVTQTPKHLITATGQRVTLRCSPRSGDLSVYWYQQSLDQGLQFLIQYYNGEERAKGNILERFSAQQFPDLHSELNLSSLELGDSALYFCASSVDSGGYYGYTFGSGTRLTVV.

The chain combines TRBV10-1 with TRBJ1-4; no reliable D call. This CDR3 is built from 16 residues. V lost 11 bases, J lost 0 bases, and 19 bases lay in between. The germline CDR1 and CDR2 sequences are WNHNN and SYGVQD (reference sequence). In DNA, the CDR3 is TGCGCCCCTCGCGTCTTTTGTCGTGCAACTAATGAAAAACTGTTTTTT. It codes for CAPRVFCRATNEKLFF.

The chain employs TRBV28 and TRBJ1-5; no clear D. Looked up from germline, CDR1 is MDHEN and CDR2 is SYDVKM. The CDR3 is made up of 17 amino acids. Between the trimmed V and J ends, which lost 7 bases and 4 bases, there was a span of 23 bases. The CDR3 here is CASTSRGFRMRNQPQHF. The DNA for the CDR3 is TGTGCCAGCACCTCTAGAGGGTTTCGCATGAGAAATCAGCCCCAGCATTTT.

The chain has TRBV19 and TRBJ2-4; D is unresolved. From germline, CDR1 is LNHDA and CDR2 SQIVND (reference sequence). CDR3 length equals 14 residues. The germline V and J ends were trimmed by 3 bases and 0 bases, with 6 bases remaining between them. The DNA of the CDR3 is TGTGCCAGTAGTATGTCCGTAGCCAAAAACATTCAGTACTTC. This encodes CASSMSVAKNIQYF. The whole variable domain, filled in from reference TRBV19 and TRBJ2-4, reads DGGITQSPKYLFRKEGQNVTLSCEQNLNHDAMYWYRQDPGQGLRLIYYSQIVNDFQKGDIAEGYSVSREKKESFPLTVTSAQKNPTAFYLCASSMSVAKNIQYFGAGTRLSVL.

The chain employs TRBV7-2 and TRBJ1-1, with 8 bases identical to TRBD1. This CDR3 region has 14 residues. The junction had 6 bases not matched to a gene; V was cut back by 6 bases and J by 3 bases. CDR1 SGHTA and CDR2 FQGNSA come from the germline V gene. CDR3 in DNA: TGTGCCAGCAGTATCAGGGGGCATTACACTGAAGCTTTCTTT. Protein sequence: CASSIRGHYTEAFF.

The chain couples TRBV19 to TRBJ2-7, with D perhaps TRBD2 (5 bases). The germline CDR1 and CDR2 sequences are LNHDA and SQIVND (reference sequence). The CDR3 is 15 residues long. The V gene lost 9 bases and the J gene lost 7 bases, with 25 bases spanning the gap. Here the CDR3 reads CASRSLDLDGYEQYF. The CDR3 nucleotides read TGTGCCAGCCGATCACTGGACTTAGACGGGTATGAGCAGTACTTC.

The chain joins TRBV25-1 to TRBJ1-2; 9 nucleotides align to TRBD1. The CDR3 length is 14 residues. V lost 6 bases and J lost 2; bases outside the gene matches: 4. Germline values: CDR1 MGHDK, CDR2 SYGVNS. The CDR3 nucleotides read TGTGCCAGCAGGTTGACAGGGGGAAACTATGGCTACACCTTC. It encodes CASRLTGGNYGYTF.

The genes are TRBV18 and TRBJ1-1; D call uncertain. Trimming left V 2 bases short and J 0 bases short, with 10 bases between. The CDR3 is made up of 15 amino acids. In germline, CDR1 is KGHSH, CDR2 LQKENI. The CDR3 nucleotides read TGTGCCAGCTCACCAATCGAGAGCATGAACACTGAAGCTTTCTTT. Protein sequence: CASSPIESMNTEAFF. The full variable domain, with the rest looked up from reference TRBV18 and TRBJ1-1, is NAGVMQNPRHLVRRRGQEARLRCSPMKGHSHVYWYRQLPEEGLKFMVYLQKENIIDESGMPKERFSAEFPKEGPSILRIQQVVRGDSAAYFCASSPIESMNTEAFFGQGTRLTVV.

This CDR3 reads CASSLGQGRSPLHF. Written as DNA, the CDR3 is TGTGCCAGCAGTCTCGGACAGGGCAGGTCACCCCTCCACTTT. This chain joins TRBV6-5 and TRBJ1-6, with 8 bases aligning to TRBD1. V lost 5 bases and J lost 10; bases outside the gene matches: 7. CDR3 length equals 14 residues. Per germline, CDR1 MNHEY and CDR2 SVGAGI.

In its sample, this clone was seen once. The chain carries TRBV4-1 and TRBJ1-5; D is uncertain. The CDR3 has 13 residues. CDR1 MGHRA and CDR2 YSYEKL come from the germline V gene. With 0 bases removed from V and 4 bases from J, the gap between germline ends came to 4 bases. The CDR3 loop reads CASSQDSNQPQHF. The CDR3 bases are TGCGCCAGCAGCCAAGACAGTAATCAGCCCCAGCATTTT.

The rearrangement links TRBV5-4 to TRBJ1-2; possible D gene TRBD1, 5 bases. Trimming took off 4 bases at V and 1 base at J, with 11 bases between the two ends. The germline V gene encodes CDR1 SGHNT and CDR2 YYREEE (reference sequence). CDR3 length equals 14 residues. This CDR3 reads CASSTLRDNYGYTF. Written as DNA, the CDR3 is TGTGCCAGCAGCACCCTCAGGGATAACTATGGCTACACCTTC.

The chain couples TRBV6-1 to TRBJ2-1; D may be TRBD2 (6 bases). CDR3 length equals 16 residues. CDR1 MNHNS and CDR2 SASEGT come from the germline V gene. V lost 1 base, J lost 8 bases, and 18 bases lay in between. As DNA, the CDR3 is TGTGCCAGCAGTGAAGTGAAGGGATACTGGGGGGATGAGCAGTTCTTC. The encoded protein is CASSEVKGYWGDEQFF.

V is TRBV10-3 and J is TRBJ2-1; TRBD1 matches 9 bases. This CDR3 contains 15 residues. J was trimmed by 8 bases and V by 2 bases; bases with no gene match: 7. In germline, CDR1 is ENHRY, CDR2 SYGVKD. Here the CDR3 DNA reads TGTGCCATCAGTGAGGGGACAGGGTTAAGGTATGAGCAGTTCTTC. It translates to CAISEGTGLRYEQFF.

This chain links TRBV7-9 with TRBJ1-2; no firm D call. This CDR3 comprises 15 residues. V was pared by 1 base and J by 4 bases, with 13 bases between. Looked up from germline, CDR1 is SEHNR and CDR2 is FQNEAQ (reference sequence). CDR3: CASSLVSSGVYGYTF. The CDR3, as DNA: TGTGCCAGCAGCTTAGTTAGTAGCGGAGTCTATGGCTACACCTTC.

The CDR3 sequence: CASTKESSYNSPLHF. The CDR3 DNA is TGTGCCAGCACCAAAGAGAGCTCCTATAATTCACCCCTCCACTTT. V gene TRBV2 combines with J gene TRBJ1-6; D is unclear. The CDR3 extends over 15 amino acids. The germline CDR1 and CDR2 sequences are SNHLY and FYNNEI. Trimming removed 7 bases at V and 0 bases at J, with 10 bases between.

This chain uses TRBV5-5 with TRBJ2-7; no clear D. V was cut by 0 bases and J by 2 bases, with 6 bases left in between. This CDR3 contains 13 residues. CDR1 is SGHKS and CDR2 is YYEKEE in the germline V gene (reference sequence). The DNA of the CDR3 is TGTGCCAGCAGCTTGGCACCTACCTACGAGCAGTACTTC. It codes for CASSLAPTYEQYF.

Here the CDR3 reads CASSLVSGSPLHF. In DNA form, the CDR3 reads TGTGCCAGCAGCTTAGTCTCGGGTTCACCCCTCCACTTT. The chain recombines TRBV7-8 with TRBJ1-6, with D hard to call. Trimming removed 1 base from V and 9 bases from J, with 7 bases in between. In germline, CDR1 is SGHVS, CDR2 FQNEAQ. CDR3 length equals 13 residues.

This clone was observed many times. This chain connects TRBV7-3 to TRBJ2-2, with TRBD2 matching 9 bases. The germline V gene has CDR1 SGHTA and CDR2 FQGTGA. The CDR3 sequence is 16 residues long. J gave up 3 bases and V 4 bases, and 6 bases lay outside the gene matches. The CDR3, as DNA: TGTGCCAGCAGCTCAACAAGCGGGAGGTACACCGGGGAGCTGTTTTTT. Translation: CASSSTSGRYTGELFF.

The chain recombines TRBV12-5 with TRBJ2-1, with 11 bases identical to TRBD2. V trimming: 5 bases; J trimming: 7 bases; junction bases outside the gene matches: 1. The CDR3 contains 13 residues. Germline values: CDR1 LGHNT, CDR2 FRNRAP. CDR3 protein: CASGRLAGNEQFF. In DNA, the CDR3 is TGTGCTAGTGGTCGACTAGCGGGGAATGAGCAGTTCTTC.

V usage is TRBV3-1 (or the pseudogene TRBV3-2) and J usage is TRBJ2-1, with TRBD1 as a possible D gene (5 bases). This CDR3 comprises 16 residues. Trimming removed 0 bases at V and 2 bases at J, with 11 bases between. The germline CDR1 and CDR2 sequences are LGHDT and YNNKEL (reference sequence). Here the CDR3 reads CASSQDPTVTYNEQFF. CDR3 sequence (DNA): TGTGCCAGCAGCCAAGACCCGACAGTTACCTACAATGAGCAGTTCTTC.

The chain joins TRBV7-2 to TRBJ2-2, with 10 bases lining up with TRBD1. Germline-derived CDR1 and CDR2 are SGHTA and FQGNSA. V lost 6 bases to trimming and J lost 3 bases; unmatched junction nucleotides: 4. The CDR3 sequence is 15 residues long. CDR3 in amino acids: CASRGQGGDTGELFF. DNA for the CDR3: TGTGCCAGCAGAGGACAGGGGGGGGACACCGGGGAGCTGTTTTTT. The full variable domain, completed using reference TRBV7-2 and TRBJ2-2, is GAGVSQSPSNKVTEKGKDVELRCDPISGHTALYWYRQSLGQGLEFLIYFQGNSAPDKSGLPSDRFSAERTGGSVSTLTIQRTQQEDSAVYLCASRGQGGDTGELFFGEGSRLTVL.

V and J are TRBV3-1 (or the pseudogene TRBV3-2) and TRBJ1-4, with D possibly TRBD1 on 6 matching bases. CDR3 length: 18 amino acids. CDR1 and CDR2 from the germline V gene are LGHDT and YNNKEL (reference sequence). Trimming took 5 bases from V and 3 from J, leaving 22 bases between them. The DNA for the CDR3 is TGTGCCAGCAGCTTCAACTCGTGGGCAACAGGGCCTAATGAAAAACTGTTTTTT. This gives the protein CASSFNSWATGPNEKLFF.

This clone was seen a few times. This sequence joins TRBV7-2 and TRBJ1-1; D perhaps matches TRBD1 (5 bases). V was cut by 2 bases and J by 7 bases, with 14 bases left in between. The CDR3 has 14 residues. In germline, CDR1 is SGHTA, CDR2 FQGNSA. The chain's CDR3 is CASSLFGGRVEAFF. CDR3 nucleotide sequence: TGTGCCAGCAGCTTATTCGGGGGAAGGGTTGAAGCTTTCTTT.

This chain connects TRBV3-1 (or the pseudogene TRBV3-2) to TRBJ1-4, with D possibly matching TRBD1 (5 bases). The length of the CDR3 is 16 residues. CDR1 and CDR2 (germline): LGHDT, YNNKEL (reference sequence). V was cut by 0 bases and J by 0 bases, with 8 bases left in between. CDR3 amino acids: CASSQETVATNEKLFF. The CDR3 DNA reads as TGTGCCAGCAGCCAAGAGACAGTTGCAACTAATGAAAAACTGTTTTTT.